The rows below give T cell receptor beta chains drawn from one sample of a study of T cell responses to AZD1222 COVID-19 vaccine. Data came from immunoSEQ multiplex PCR; TCRdb stores just in-frame clones and leaves some out. The sample contains hundreds of thousands of clones, around 93% of which appear only once. Material: peripheral blood, obtained on day 0 of MenACWY control vaccination. The receptors originated from an adult in good health. CDR3s include the opening cysteine and the closing phenylalanine or tryptophan. Each record gives: D gene, clone size, V gene, J gene, CDR3 protein, CDR3 DNA. A D gene is named only where the DNA matches it firmly. For some rows the clone size is stated as once, few or many, or as a class when expanded; others skip it.

NA,NA,TRBV19,TRBJ1-3,CASGQRGNTIYF,TGTGCCAGTGGCCAGAGGGGAAACACCATATATTTT
TRBD1,NA,TRBV5-1,TRBJ1-4,CASSLAGQGGNEKLFF,TGCGCCAGCAGCTTGGCGGGACAGGGAGGGAACGAAAAACTGTTTTTT
TRBD2,NA,TRBV28,TRBJ2-1,CASSFGLAGGLGEQFF,TGTGCCAGCAGTTTCGGACTAGCGGGGGGGCTTGGTGAGCAGTTCTTC
TRBD2,once,TRBV19,TRBJ2-7,CASSTGTGGTYEQYF,TGTGCCAGTAGTACAGGGACGGGGGGGACCTACGAGCAGTACTTC
NA,NA,TRBV7-2,TRBJ2-3,CASSSSASTDTQYF,TGTGCCAGCAGCTCGAGCGCTAGCACAGATACGCAGTATTTT
TRBD2,NA,TRBV6-5,TRBJ2-5,CASSRGLAGGETQYF,TGTGCCAGCAGCCGTGGACTAGCGGGGGGCGAGACCCAGTACTTC
NA,NA,TRBV24-1,TRBJ2-1,CATSDGGYNEQFF,TGTGCCACCAGTGATGGGGGGTACAATGAGCAGTTCTTC
NA,NA,TRBV5-4,TRBJ1-4,CASSLTGGTNEKLFF,TGTGCCAGCAGCTTGACGGGAGGGACTAATGAAAAACTGTTTTTT
TRBD2,once,TRBV4-1,TRBJ2-3,CASSQDGQRGANTDTQYF,TGCGCCAGCAGCCAAGATGGCCAGCGGGGAGCTAACACAGATACGCAGTATTTT
TRBD1,NA,TRBV3-1/TRBV3-2,TRBJ2-3,CASSPRQGADTQYF,TGTGCCAGCAGCCCTAGACAGGGGGCTGATACGCAGTATTTT
TRBD1,NA,TRBV19,TRBJ1-1,CASSIGGWTGLNTEAFF,TGTGCCAGTAGTATAGGAGGTTGGACAGGGTTGAACACTGAAGCTTTCTTT
NA,NA,TRBV5-1,TRBJ1-2,CASSGTTGGYGYTF,TGCGCCAGCAGCGGTACGACAGGTGGATATGGCTACACCTTC
NA,once,TRBV18,TRBJ2-3,CASSPPDSPMIYF,TGTGCCAGCTCACCACCGGACTCCCCAATGATATATTTT
NA,NA,TRBV7-2,TRBJ1-1,CASGQSTEAFF,TGTGCCAGCGGGCAGAGCACTGAAGCTTTCTTT
NA,NA,TRBV29-1,TRBJ1-2,CSVLQGYNYGYTF,TGCAGCGTTCTACAGGGATATAACTATGGCTACACCTTC
TRBD1,NA,TRBV7-2,TRBJ1-4,CASSQGTGDWEKLFF,TGTGCCAGCAGCCAAGGGACAGGGGATTGGGAAAAACTGTTTTTT
TRBD2,NA,TRBV9,TRBJ2-2,CASTVPLAGGMNTGELFF,TGTGCCAGCACCGTACCACTCGCGGGGGGGATGAACACCGGGGAGCTGTTTTTT
NA,NA,TRBV7-9,TRBJ2-7,CASSLGPSYEQYF,TGTGCCAGCAGCTTGGGACCATCCTACGAGCAGTACTTC
NA,NA,TRBV12-5,TRBJ1-1,CASGSGGTEAFF,TGTGCTAGTGGCTCCGGGGGGACTGAAGCTTTCTTT
NA,NA,TRBV7-7,TRBJ2-2,CASSWRGGELFF,TGTGCTAGCAGCTGGAGAGGCGGGGAGCTGTTTTTT
NA,NA,TRBV6-2/TRBV6-3,TRBJ1-4,CASSYLGGFNEKLFF,TGTGCCAGCAGTTACCTGGGCGGATTTAATGAAAAACTGTTTTTT
NA,NA,TRBV6-5,TRBJ2-1,CASRQLATPSNEQFF,TGTGCCAGCAGACAGCTAGCAACACCTTCCAATGAGCAGTTCTTC
TRBD1,NA,TRBV11-2,TRBJ2-7,CASSSQMAAGGAYEQYF,TGTGCCAGCAGCTCCCAAATGGCGGCAGGGGGAGCCTACGAGCAGTACTTC
TRBD1,once,TRBV7-2,TRBJ2-1,CASSLGGGVSYNEQFF,TGTGCCAGCAGCTTAGGAGGGGGCGTCTCCTACAATGAGCAGTTCTTC
NA,NA,TRBV6-2/TRBV6-3,TRBJ1-5,CASSYSSWGGSNQPQHF,TGTGCCAGCAGTTACTCGAGTTGGGGAGGAAGCAATCAGCCCCAGCATTTT
NA,NA,TRBV24-1,TRBJ1-2,CATGQGDYGYTF,TGTGCCACCGGCCAGGGTGACTATGGCTACACCTTC
NA,NA,TRBV5-1,TRBJ1-2,CASSYGINGAYGYTF,TGCGCCAGCAGCTACGGGATAAATGGGGCCTATGGCTACACCTTC
TRBD2,NA,TRBV2,TRBJ2-1,CASSLKRGGVEQFF,TGTGCCAGCAGTCTCAAGCGGGGGGGCGTTGAGCAGTTCTTC
TRBD2,NA,TRBV7-9,TRBJ2-3,CASTPGVAGSTDTQYF,TGTGCCAGCACCCCAGGGGTAGCGGGGAGCACAGATACGCAGTATTTT
NA,NA,TRBV5-6,TRBJ1-2,CASSQTEGVSYGYTF,TGTGCCAGCAGCCAGACTGAGGGGGTTTCCTATGGCTACACCTTC